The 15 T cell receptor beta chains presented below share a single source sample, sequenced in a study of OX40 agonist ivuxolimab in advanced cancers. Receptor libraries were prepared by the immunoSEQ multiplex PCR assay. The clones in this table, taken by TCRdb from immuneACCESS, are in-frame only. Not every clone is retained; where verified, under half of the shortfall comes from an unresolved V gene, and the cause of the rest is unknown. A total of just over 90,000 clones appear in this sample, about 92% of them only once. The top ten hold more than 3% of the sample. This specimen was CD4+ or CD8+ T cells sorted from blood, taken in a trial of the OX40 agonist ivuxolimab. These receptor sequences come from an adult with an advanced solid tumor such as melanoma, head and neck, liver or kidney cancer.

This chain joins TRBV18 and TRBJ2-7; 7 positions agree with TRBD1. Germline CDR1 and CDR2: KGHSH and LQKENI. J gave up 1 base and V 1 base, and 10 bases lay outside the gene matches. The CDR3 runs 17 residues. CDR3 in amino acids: CASSPRPETGLSYEQYF. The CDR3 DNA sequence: TGTGCCAGCTCACCACGTCCCGAGACAGGGCTATCCTACGAGCAGTACTTC.

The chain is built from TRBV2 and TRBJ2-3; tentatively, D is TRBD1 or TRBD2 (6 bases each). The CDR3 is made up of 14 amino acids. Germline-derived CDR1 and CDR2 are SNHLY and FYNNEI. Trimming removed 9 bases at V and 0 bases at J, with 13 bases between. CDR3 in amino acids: CARGAGTSTDTQYF. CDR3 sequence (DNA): TGTGCCAGGGGGGCGGGGACAAGCACAGATACGCAGTATTTT.

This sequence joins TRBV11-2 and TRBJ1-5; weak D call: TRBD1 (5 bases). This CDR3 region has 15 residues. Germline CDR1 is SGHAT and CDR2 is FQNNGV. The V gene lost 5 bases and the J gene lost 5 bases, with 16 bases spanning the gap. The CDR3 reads CASSPTPGTHQPQHF. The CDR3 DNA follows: TGTGCCAGCAGCCCCACCCCAGGGACTCATCAGCCCCAGCATTTT.

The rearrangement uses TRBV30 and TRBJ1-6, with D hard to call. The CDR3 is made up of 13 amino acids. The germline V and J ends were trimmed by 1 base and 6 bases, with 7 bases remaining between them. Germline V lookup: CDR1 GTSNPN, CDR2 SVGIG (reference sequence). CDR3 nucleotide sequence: TGTGCCTGGAGTGGAGGGTTTAATTCACCCCTCCACTTT. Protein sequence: CAWSGGFNSPLHF.

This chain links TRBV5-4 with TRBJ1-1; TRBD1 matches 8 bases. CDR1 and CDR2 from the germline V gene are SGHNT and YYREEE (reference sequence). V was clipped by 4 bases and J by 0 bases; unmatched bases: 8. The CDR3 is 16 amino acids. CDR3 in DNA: TGTGCCAGCAGCCCGGGACAGGCACACATGAACACTGAAGCTTTCTTT. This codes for CASSPGQAHMNTEAFF.

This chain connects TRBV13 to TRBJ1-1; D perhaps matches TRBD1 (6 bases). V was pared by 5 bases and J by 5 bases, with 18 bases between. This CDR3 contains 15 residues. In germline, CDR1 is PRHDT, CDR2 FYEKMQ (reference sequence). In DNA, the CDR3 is TGTGCCAGCAGCCCGGAATGGACAGTGAGGACTGAAGCTTTCTTT. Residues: CASSPEWTVRTEAFF.

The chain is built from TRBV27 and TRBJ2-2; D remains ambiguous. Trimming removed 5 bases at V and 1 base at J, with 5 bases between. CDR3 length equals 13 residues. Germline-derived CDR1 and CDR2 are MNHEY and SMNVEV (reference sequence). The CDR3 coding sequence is TGTGCCAGCAGTCCCATGAACACCGGGGAGCTGTTTTTT. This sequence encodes CASSPMNTGELFF.

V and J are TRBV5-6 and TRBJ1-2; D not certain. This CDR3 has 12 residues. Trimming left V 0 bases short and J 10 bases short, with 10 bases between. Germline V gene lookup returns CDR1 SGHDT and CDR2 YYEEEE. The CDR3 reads CASSLGEGLYTF. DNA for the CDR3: TGTGCCAGCAGCTTGGGGGAAGGACTCTACACCTTC.

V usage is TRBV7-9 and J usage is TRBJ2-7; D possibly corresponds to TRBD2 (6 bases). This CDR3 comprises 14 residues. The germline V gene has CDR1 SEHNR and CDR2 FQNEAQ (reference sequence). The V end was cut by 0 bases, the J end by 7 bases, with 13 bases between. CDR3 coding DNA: TGTGCCAGCAGCTTAGCGCGGGGCCTAGCGGAGCAGTACTTC. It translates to CASSLARGLAEQYF.

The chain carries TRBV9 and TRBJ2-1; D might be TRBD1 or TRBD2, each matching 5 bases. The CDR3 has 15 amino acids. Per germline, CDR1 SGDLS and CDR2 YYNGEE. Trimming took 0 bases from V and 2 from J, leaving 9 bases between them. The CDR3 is CASSVAGTTYNEQFF. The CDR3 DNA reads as TGTGCCAGCAGCGTAGCGGGGACCACCTACAATGAGCAGTTCTTC.

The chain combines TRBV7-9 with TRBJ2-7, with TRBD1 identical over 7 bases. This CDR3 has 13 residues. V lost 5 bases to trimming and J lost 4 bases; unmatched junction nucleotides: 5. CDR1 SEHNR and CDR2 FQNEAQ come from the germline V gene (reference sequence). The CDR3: CASSTGQNYEQYF. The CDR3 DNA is TGTGCCAGCAGCACGGGACAGAATTACGAGCAGTACTTC.

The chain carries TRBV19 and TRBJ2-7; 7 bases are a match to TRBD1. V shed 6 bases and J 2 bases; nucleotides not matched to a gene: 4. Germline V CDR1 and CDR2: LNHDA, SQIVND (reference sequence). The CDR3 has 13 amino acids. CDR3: CASRRQGAYEQYF. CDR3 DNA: TGTGCCAGTAGAAGGCAGGGGGCCTACGAGCAGTACTTC.

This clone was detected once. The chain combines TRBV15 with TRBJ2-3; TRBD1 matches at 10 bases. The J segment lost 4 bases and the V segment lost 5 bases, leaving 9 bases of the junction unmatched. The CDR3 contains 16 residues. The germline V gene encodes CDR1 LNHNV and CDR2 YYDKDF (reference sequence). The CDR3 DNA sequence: TGTGCCACCAGCGGATTGGACAGGGGGTTCGCAGATACGCAGTATTTT. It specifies CATSGLDRGFADTQYF.

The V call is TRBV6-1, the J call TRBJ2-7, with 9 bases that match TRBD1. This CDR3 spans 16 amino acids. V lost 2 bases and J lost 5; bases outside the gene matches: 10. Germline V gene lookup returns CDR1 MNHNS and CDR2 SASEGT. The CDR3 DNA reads TGTGCCAGCAGTGAACCACCGGGACAGGGTATCGACGAGCAGTACTTC. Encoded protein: CASSEPPGQGIDEQYF.

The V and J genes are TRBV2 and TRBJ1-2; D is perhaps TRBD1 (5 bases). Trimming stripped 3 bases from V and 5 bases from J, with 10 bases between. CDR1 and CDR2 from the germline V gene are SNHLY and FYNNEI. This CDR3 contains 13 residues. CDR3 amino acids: CASSEGGSYGYTF. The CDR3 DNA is TGTGCCAGCAGTGAGGGGGGGTCTTATGGCTACACCTTC.